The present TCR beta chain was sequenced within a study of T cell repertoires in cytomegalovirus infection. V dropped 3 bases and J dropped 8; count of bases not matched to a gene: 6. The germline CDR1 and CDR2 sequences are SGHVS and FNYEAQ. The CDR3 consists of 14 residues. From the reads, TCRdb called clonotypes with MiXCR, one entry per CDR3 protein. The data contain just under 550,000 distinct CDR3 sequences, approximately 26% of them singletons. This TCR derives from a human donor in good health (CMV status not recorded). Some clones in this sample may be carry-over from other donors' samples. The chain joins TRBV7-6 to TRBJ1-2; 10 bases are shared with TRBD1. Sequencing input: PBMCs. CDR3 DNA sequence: TGTGCCAGCAGCTTCGGGGACAGGGGTTCCGGCTACACCTTC. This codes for CASSFGDRGSGYTF.